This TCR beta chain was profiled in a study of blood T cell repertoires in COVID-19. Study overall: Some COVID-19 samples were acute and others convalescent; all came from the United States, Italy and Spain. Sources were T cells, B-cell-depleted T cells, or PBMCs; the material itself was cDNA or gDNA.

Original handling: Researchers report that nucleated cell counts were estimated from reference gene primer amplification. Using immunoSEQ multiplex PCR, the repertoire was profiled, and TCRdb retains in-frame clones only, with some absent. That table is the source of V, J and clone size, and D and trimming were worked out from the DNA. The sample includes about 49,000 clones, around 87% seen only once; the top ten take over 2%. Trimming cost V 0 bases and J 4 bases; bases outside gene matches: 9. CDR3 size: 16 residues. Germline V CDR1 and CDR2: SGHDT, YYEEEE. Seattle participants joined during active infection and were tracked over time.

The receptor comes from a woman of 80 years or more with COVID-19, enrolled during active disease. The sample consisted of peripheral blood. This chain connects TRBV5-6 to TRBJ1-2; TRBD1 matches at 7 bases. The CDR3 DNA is TGTGCCAGCAGCTTGGCCGGAGGACAGGCCGCCTATGGCTACACCTTC. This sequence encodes CASSLAGGQAAYGYTF.